These T cell receptor beta chains were read from a single sample in a study of cytomegalovirus exposure and HLA in healthy donors. The assay was immunoSEQ multiplex PCR, and TCRdb's table has in-frame clones only and misses some. Its table records about 38,000 clones. Source material: PBMCs. These receptors all come from a man aged 35-49 years in good health and CMV-seropositive. Each CDR3 is given with its conserved first and last residue. A D gene is named only where the DNA matches it firmly.

>NA|TRBJ2-1|TRBV11-3
TGTGCCAGCAGCTTAGGGGTGGGCCCGGACAATGAGCAGTTCTTC
CASSLGVGPDNEQFF
>TRBD2|TRBJ2-1|TRBV5-1
TGCGCCAGCCCCCAAGCCGTGCGGGAGGCCTCCTACAATGAGCAGTTCTTC
CASPQAVREASYNEQFF
>NA|TRBJ1-5|TRBV7-2
TGTGCCAGCAGCTTACGCATCTTAGATGAGCCCCAGCATTTT
CASSLRILDEPQHF
>NA|TRBJ1-2|TRBV6-1
TGTGCCAGCAGCCCGGGAGGGGACTATGGCTACACCTTC
CASSPGGDYGYTF
>NA|TRBJ2-2|TRBV30
TGTGCCTGGAGTGTAAGGGAGTGGGTCACCGGGGAGCTGTTTTTT
CAWSVREWVTGELFF
>TRBD1|TRBJ2-2|TRBV19
TGTGCCAGTAGTCCTTCGGACAGGGCAGCGAACACCGGGGAGCTGTTTTTT
CASSPSDRAANTGELFF
>TRBD1|TRBJ2-5|TRBV5-8
TGTGCCAGCACCAGGGACCAGACAGGGGGAGAGACCCAGTACTTC
CASTRDQTGGETQYF
>TRBD1|TRBJ1-2|TRBV14
TGTGCCAGCAGCCAAATCGGGACAGGCAATAGTTTTGGAGGCTACACCTTC
CASSQIGTGNSFGGYTF
>TRBD2|TRBJ2-3|TRBV7-9
TGTGCCAGCAGCCCCCATTTAGCGGGAGTAGCCTACACAGATACGCAGTATTTT
CASSPHLAGVAYTDTQYF
>NA|TRBJ2-7|TRBV6-1
TGTGCCAGCAGTGAAGGAGGAAGGTCGCACGAGCAGTACTTC
CASSEGGRSHEQYF
>NA|TRBJ1-1|TRBV6-5
TGTGCCAGCAGTTCGAGAGGCGACACTGAAGCTTTCTTT
CASSSRGDTEAFF
>TRBD2|TRBJ2-4|TRBV7-2
TGTGCCAGCAGCCCCGGAGGACTAGAGCAAAACATTCAGTACTTC
CASSPGGLEQNIQYF
>TRBD2|TRBJ2-1|TRBV7-6
TGTGCCAGCAGCCCCTCAGCGGGGAATGAGCAGTTCTTC
CASSPSAGNEQFF
>TRBD2|TRBJ2-2|TRBV9
TGTGCCAGCAGCGCCGGACTAGCGGGAGTCACCGGGGAGCTGTTTTTT
CASSAGLAGVTGELFF
>NA|TRBJ2-7|TRBV7-3
TGTGCCAGCAGCTTAAATTTTGGACAAGCCTACGAGCAGTACTTC
CASSLNFGQAYEQYF
>TRBD1|TRBJ1-3|TRBV7-9
TGTGCCAGCAGCTACCCCCGGGACAGGGAATTTGGAAACACCATATATTTT
CASSYPRDREFGNTIYF
>TRBD2|TRBJ2-5|TRBV15
TGTGCCACCAGAAATGGACTAGCGGGAACAGAGACCCAGTACTTC
CATRNGLAGTETQYF
>NA|TRBJ2-7|TRBV5-6
TGTGCCAGCAGCATCACAGGGACCGTCGAGCAGTACTTC
CASSITGTVEQYF
>TRBD2|TRBJ2-7|TRBV19
TGTGCCAGTAGGCCTAGCGGGAGGGCCGGAGGCGAGCAGTACTTC
CASRPSGRAGGEQYF
>NA|TRBJ2-7|TRBV30
TGTGCCTGGAGTGTACGGGGTTTCTCCTACGAGCAGTACTTC
CAWSVRGFSYEQYF
>TRBD1|TRBJ2-1|TRBV7-3
TGTGCCAGCAGCTTACGGGGACAGTACAATGAGCAGTTCTTC
CASSLRGQYNEQFF
>TRBD2|TRBJ2-1|TRBV6-4
TGTGCCAGCAGTGACCTTAGCGGGAGTGGTAATGAGCAGTTCTTC
CASSDLSGSGNEQFF
>TRBD1|TRBJ1-5|TRBV2
TGTACCTCACGCCGCCTCGCGGCAGGGGGCCTTCAGCCCCAGCATTTT
CTSRRLAAGGLQPQHF
>TRBD1|TRBJ1-1|TRBV19
TGTGCCAGTAGTATAGGCCGAGACAGGGGGCGGACTGAAGCTTTCTTT
CASSIGRDRGRTEAFF
>NA|TRBJ1-4|TRBV25-1
TGTGCCAGCAGTCTTTGGGAGCGCAATGAAAAACTGTTTTTT
CASSLWERNEKLFF
>NA|TRBJ2-7|TRBV5-5
TGTGCCAGCAGCTTGTGGGGCAGCTCCTACGAGCAGTACTTC
CASSLWGSSYEQYF
>NA|TRBJ2-2|TRBV5-1
TGCGCCAGCAGCTTGGTTGCAGGGCGAAACACCGGGGAGCTGTTTTTT
CASSLVAGRNTGELFF
>NA|TRBJ1-1|TRBV5-8
TGTGCCAGCAGCCTCGGGAGAGGGGAAACTGAAGCTTTCTTT
CASSLGRGETEAFF
>NA|TRBJ2-3|TRBV9
TGTGCCAGCAGCGTAGACCGGGATACGCAGTATTTT
CASSVDRDTQYF
>NA|TRBJ1-3|TRBV18
TGTGCCAGCTCACGGGTCCAGGGGAGCTCTGGAAACACCATATATTTT
CASSRVQGSSGNTIYF
>TRBD1|TRBJ2-7|TRBV5-6
TGTGCCAGCAGCTTAACCAGGGACAGCTACGAGCAGTACTTC
CASSLTRDSYEQYF
>TRBD1|TRBJ1-2|TRBV10-3
TGTGCCATCAGTGAGCCCCGGACAGGGGTAGGGTATGGCTACACCTTC
CAISEPRTGVGYGYTF
>TRBD2|TRBJ2-7|TRBV5-6
TGTGCCAGCAGCTTGGGCGGACTAGATTCCTACGAGCAGTACTTC
CASSLGGLDSYEQYF
>NA|TRBJ1-5|TRBV19
TGTGCCAGTAGTATAGATCGGGAGAGGCCCCAGCATTTT
CASSIDRERPQHF
>NA|TRBJ1-5|TRBV28
TGTGCCAGCAGTTTATGGGGCCAGGGTCGTCAGCCCCAGCATTTT
CASSLWGQGRQPQHF
>NA|TRBJ1-4|TRBV18
TGTGCCAGCTCACCAGAAAGGGGAAGGGAAAAACTGTTTTTT
CASSPERGREKLFF
>TRBD2|TRBJ2-7|TRBV11-2
TGTGCCAGCAGCTTCCTCCGAAGGGGACTAGCGGGGTCCTACGAGCAGTACTTC
CASSFLRRGLAGSYEQYF
>TRBD2|TRBJ2-2|TRBV2
TGTGCCAGCAGGTGGACTAGCGGGAGCGCCGGGGAGCTGTTTTTT
CASRWTSGSAGELFF
>NA|TRBJ2-7|TRBV11-2
TGTGCCAGCAGCTTAGGGTCTGGGGGGAGTCGCCCCGAGCAGTACTTC
CASSLGSGGSRPEQYF
>TRBD2|TRBJ2-7|TRBV18
TGTGCCAGCTCATCTACTAGCGTCAGCTCCTACGAGCAGTACTTC
CASSSTSVSSYEQYF
>NA|TRBJ2-2|TRBV7-7
TGTGCTAGCAGCCCCCGGGGGGCGGGAGACCCCGGGGAGCTGTTTTTT
CASSPRGAGDPGELFF
>TRBD1|TRBJ2-3|TRBV18
TGTGCCAGCTCACCGACGGACAGGGGCACAGATACGCAGTATTTT
CASSPTDRGTDTQYF
>NA|TRBJ1-3|TRBV28
TGTGCCAGCAGCTCAGGAGGGAGGGGAAACACCATATATTTT
CASSSGGRGNTIYF
>NA|TRBJ2-7|TRBV10-3
TGTGCCATCGCGCCGTCGTCCTACGAGCAGTACTTC
CAIAPSSYEQYF
>NA|TRBJ2-3|TRBV7-2
TGTGCCAGCAGCTTCCCCGGGACAATCACAGATACGCAGTATTTT
CASSFPGTITDTQYF
>NA|TRBJ1-6|TRBV6-5
TGTGCCAGCAGCATGACAGGAGATTCACCCCTCCACTTT
CASSMTGDSPLHF
>TRBD2|TRBJ2-1|TRBV4-2
TGTGCCAGCAGCCTTTTAGCGGGAGAGCACAATGAGCAGTTCTTC
CASSLLAGEHNEQFF
>NA|TRBJ2-5|TRBV19
TGTGCCAGTAGTATTGCTGACGGGGATGAGCAGTACTTC
CASSIADGDEQYF
>TRBD1|TRBJ1-1|TRBV12-5
TGTGCTAGTGGTCGCGCCCTCGGACAGGATATGAACACTGAAGCTTTCTTT
CASGRALGQDMNTEAFF
>NA|TRBJ1-5|TRBV7-2
TGTGCCAGCAGCTCCCGGGGGGCGTTCGGGCAGCCCCAGCATTTT
CASSSRGAFGQPQHF
>NA|TRBJ1-1|TRBV2
TGTGCCAGCAGTGGTCGACAGGTCGGCACTGAAGCTTTCTTT
CASSGRQVGTEAFF
>TRBD2|TRBJ2-1|TRBV19
TGTGCCAGTACCAAAGGGCGATACGGGGGAGCGGGAGGGCAAAACAATGAGCAGTTCTTC
CASTKGRYGGAGGQNNEQFF
>NA|TRBJ2-2|TRBV9
TGTGCCAGCGGGGGGGGGCAGGGAATCACCGGGGAGCTGTTTTTT
CASGGGQGITGELFF
>TRBD1|TRBJ2-7|TRBV10-3
TGTGCCATCAGACCGGGACAGGCTTCCTACGAGCAGTACTTC
CAIRPGQASYEQYF
>TRBD1|TRBJ2-2|TRBV2
TGTGCCAGCAGTGTCCAGACAGGGGGCCTTGTCGGGGAGCTGTTTTTT
CASSVQTGGLVGELFF
>NA|TRBJ2-2|TRBV2
TGTGCCGTCCCAAGACAGAACACCGGGGAGCTGTTTTTT
CAVPRQNTGELFF
>NA|TRBJ2-5|TRBV5-1
TGCGCCAGCCGAGTTAACGAACAAGAGACCCAGTACTTC
CASRVNEQETQYF
>NA|TRBJ2-1|TRBV29-1
TGCAGCGTTCTTCGAGGCGGGGTCAGGGGGAATGAGCAGTTCTTC
CSVLRGGVRGNEQFF
>NA|TRBJ2-7|TRBV4-1
TGCGCCAGCAGCGCACATTTTTCCGGGTCCTCCTACGAGCAGTACTTC
CASSAHFSGSSYEQYF